This T cell receptor beta chain was sequenced for a study of shared clonotypes between healthy human individuals. Points on this clone: The target antigen is unknown.

Trimming cost V 3 bases and J 2 bases, with 7 bases left between them. CDR1 and CDR2 from the germline V gene are SGHNT and YENEEA. CDR3 size: 13 residues. Donors comprised only Caucasian adults living in Nashville, Tennessee. TCRdb's copy holds only in-frame clones and misses some; the assay was immunoSEQ multiplex PCR. The data contain approximately 640,000 clones, 72% of them singletons. Overall study findings and caveats: Memory subsets had estimated richness that was generally smaller than that of naive subsets. With four donors compared, around 5.4% of naive CD4 clonotypes were shared. The low donor count limited represented genetic and exposure-history diversity.

The chain has TRBV11-3 and TRBJ1-2; tentative D call: TRBD1 (5 bases). The source is a woman aged 25 to 39 in good health. The sequencing input was memory CD4+ T cells sorted from blood. Subset of the sample: CD45RA-negative fraction. The CDR3: CASSLGVNYGYTF. DNA of the CDR3: TGTGCCAGCAGCTTGGGGGTAAACTATGGCTACACCTTC.